These 20 T cell receptor beta chains share one sample of origin, sequenced in a study of blood T cell repertoires in COVID-19. The data were produced by immunoSEQ multiplex PCR, yet TCRdb's version contains in-frame clones alone and is incomplete. The table lists 250,000 to 350,000 clones, roughly 90% of them singletons. Sequencing was carried out using peripheral blood. Receptors were obtained from a young man who had recovered from COVID-19.

This chain uses TRBV4-3 with TRBJ1-1; no clear D. With 0 bases removed from V and 0 bases from J, the gap between germline ends came to 8 bases. The CDR3 contains 15 residues. Germline CDR1 is LGHNA and CDR2 is YSLEER. DNA of the CDR3: TGCGCCAGCAGCCAAGATTATTACATGAACACTGAAGCTTTCTTT. Encoded protein: CASSQDYYMNTEAFF.

The gene calls are TRBV7-2 and TRBJ2-5; TRBD1 might be the D (6 bases). The CDR3 is made up of 16 amino acids. CDR1 is SGHTA and CDR2 is FQGNSA in the germline V gene. V dropped 0 bases and J dropped 5 bases, with 16 bases sitting between them. The CDR3 here is CASSLALVGAGETQYF. In nucleotides, the CDR3 is TGTGCCAGCAGCTTAGCCTTGGTGGGGGCCGGGGAGACCCAGTACTTC. The variable domain in full, completed from reference TRBV7-2 and TRBJ2-5, reads GAGVSQSPSNKVTEKGKDVELRCDPISGHTALYWYRQSLGQGLEFLIYFQGNSAPDKSGLPSDRFSAERTGGSVSTLTIQRTQQEDSAVYLCASSLALVGAGETQYFGPGTRLLVL.

The gene calls are TRBV4-3 and TRBJ2-5; D ambiguous. Looked up from germline, CDR1 is LGHNA and CDR2 is YSLEER. With 0 bases removed from V and 5 bases from J, the gap between germline ends came to 10 bases. The CDR3 is 14 residues long. CDR3 nucleotide sequence: TGCGCCAGCAGCCAAGACAGGCGTTGGGAGACCCAGTACTTC. This encodes CASSQDRRWETQYF.

The V and J genes are TRBV29-1 and TRBJ2-1; 8 positions match TRBD2. V shed 1 base, J shed 15 bases, and the junction held 11 bases outside the gene matches. The CDR3 runs to 13 residues. Germline lookup yields CDR1 SQVTM and CDR2 ANQGSEA. For the CDR3, the DNA is TGCAGCGTTGAAGGGTTTGCGGGGGGTAGGGCGTTCTTC. Translating it yields CSVEGFAGGRAFF.

The rearrangement links TRBV2 to TRBJ1-6; 9 bases agree with TRBD1. V shed 7 bases and J 9 bases; nucleotides not matched to a gene: 7. The CDR3 sequence is 14 residues long. CDR1 and CDR2 from the germline V gene are SNHLY and FYNNEI. CDR3 sequence reads: CASTGQGIVSPLHF. CDR3 nucleotide sequence: TGTGCCAGCACAGGACAGGGGATTGTTTCACCCCTCCACTTT. The complete variable domain, with remaining parts taken from reference TRBV2 and TRBJ1-6, reads EPEVTQTPSHQVTQMGQEVILRCVPISNHLYFYWYRQILGQKVEFLVSFYNNEISEKSEIFDDQFSVERPDGSNFTLKIRSTKLEDSAMYFCASTGQGIVSPLHFGNGTRLTVT.

The chain employs TRBV7-8 and TRBJ1-1; D might be TRBD1 (6 bases). V lost 3 bases, J lost 8 bases, and 10 bases lay in between. The CDR3 is 12 amino acids. Germline V gives CDR1 SGHVS, CDR2 FQNEAQ. The CDR3 nucleotides read TGTGCCAGCAGCTTCGGGACATTAGAAGCTTTCTTT. It translates to CASSFGTLEAFF.

The chain recombines TRBV11-1 with TRBJ2-1; TRBD1 is a possible D gene (5 bases). This CDR3 spans 16 amino acids. Germline assignment: CDR1 SGHAT and CDR2 FQDESV (reference sequence). The V and J ends lost 2 bases and 8 bases respectively, with 19 bases between them. The CDR3 nucleotides are TGTGCCAGCAGCTTACTGATAGGACACAATTGGGATGAGCAGTTCTTC. Translated, it gives CASSLLIGHNWDEQFF.

This clone was seen a single time. This rearrangement joins TRBV6-6 to TRBJ1-2; 9 bases line up with TRBD1. J lost 4 bases, V lost 7 bases, and 4 bases had no gene match. The CDR3 consists of 13 residues. The germline gives CDR1 MNHNY, CDR2 SVGAGI (reference sequence). CDR3 bases: TGTGCCAGCAAATTACAGGGGGCCTATGGCTACACCTTC. Its translation: CASKLQGAYGYTF.

This chain joins TRBV4-1 and TRBJ2-1; 11 bases match TRBD2. Trimming cost V 5 bases and J 0 bases; bases outside gene matches: 12. The CDR3 loop spans 19 amino acids. The germline V gene encodes CDR1 MGHRA and CDR2 YSYEKL. The CDR3 is CASSAQGAGTSGSYNEQFF. CDR3 bases: TGCGCCAGCAGCGCCCAGGGGGCCGGGACTAGCGGCTCCTACAATGAGCAGTTCTTC.

For the CDR3, the DNA is TGTGCCAGCTCACCACGACGCGAGGAACCTGGAAACACCATATATTTT. Translating gives CASSPRREEPGNTIYF. The chain carries TRBV18 and TRBJ1-3; D ambiguous. The germline V gene encodes CDR1 KGHSH and CDR2 LQKENI. The CDR3 spans 16 residues. V dropped 1 base and J dropped 2 bases, with 12 bases sitting between them.

This sequence joins TRBV19 and TRBJ2-2; TRBD1 matches at 10 bases. Trimming at V came to 6 bases and at J to 5 bases, leaving 6 bases not matched to a gene. This CDR3 is 15 amino acids long. The germline V gene has CDR1 LNHDA and CDR2 SQIVND (reference sequence). The chain's CDR3 is CASSTRDRGTGELFF. CDR3 DNA: TGTGCCAGTAGCACCCGGGACAGGGGTACCGGGGAGCTGTTTTTT. The full variable domain, rest sourced from reference TRBV19 and TRBJ2-2, is DGGITQSPKYLFRKEGQNVTLSCEQNLNHDAMYWYRQDPGQGLRLIYYSQIVNDFQKGDIAEGYSVSREKKESFPLTVTSAQKNPTAFYLCASSTRDRGTGELFFGEGSRLTVL.

This chain connects TRBV10-3 to TRBJ2-7; no clear D. From germline, CDR1 is ENHRY and CDR2 SYGVKD. The CDR3 spans 13 residues. V was trimmed by 4 bases and J by 3 bases, leaving 10 bases between them. CDR3 coding DNA: TGTGCCATCAGTGGACTGAACGACTACGAGCAGTACTTC. Translating it yields CAISGLNDYEQYF.

The V gene is TRBV6-5, the J gene TRBJ2-7, with 10 bases matching TRBD2. V lost 6 bases to trimming and J lost 3 bases; unmatched junction nucleotides: 5. CDR3 length equals 14 residues. Germline V lookup: CDR1 MNHEY, CDR2 SVGAGI. This CDR3 is CASRWASGSYEQYF. CDR3 nucleotides: TGTGCCAGCAGGTGGGCTAGCGGGAGCTACGAGCAGTACTTC.

This clone came up a few times. This chain links TRBV29-1 with TRBJ1-1, with D uncertain. CDR1 is SQVTM and CDR2 is ANQGSEA in the germline V gene. Trimming pared 5 bases from V and 1 base from J, leaving 11 bases between. The CDR3 spans 13 residues. The chain's CDR3 is CSVRRSGNTEAFF. CDR3 DNA sequence: TGCAGCGTTCGACGGTCGGGGAACACTGAAGCTTTCTTT.

V and J are TRBV11-1 and TRBJ2-1; perhaps TRBD2 as D (5 bases). V shed 5 bases and J shed 8 bases, with 7 bases lying between them. CDR1 and CDR2 (germline): SGHAT, FQDESV (reference sequence). CDR3 length: 11 residues. Here the CDR3 DNA reads TGTGCCAGCAGCCAGGACTATGAGCAGTTCTTC. Its protein product is CASSQDYEQFF.

This sequence joins TRBV18 and TRBJ1-4; TRBD1 matches 8 bases. This CDR3 region has 15 residues. The J segment lost 7 bases and the V segment lost 4 bases, leaving 8 bases of the junction unmatched. The V gene's germline CDR1 is KGHSH and CDR2 LQKENI. In nucleotides, the CDR3 is TGTGCCAGCTCACTGGACAGGGTCCGGAGTGAAAAACTGTTTTTT. This encodes CASSLDRVRSEKLFF.

This clone came up once. The genes are TRBV7-9 and TRBJ1-6, with a weak D call TRBD1 (5 bases). CDR3 length: 15 residues. From germline, CDR1 is SEHNR and CDR2 FQNEAQ (reference sequence). The V end was cut by 3 bases, the J end by 7 bases, with 13 bases between. The CDR3 bases are TGTGCCAGCAGCTTGACAGTTTCTCGAAATTCACCCCTCCACTTT. Encoded protein: CASSLTVSRNSPLHF. Drawing the rest from reference TRBV7-9 and TRBJ1-6, the complete variable domain is DTGVSQNPRHKITKRGQNVTFRCDPISEHNRLYWYRQTLGQGPEFLTYFQNEAQLEKSRLLSDRFSAERPKGSFSTLEIQRTEQGDSAMYLCASSLTVSRNSPLHFGNGTRLTVT.

This chain links TRBV11-3 with TRBJ2-4; tentative D call: TRBD2 (5 bases). With 9 bases removed from V and 2 bases from J, the gap between germline ends came to 8 bases. Germline V lookup: CDR1 SGHNT, CDR2 YENEEA. The CDR3 totals 12 residues. The CDR3 DNA is TGTGCCAGTCCGGGGTCCAAAAACATTCAGTACTTC. Translation: CASPGSKNIQYF. Based on the CDR3 plus reference TRBV11-3 and TRBJ2-4, the full variable domain is EAGVVQSPRYKIIEKKQPVAFWCNPISGHNTLYWYLQNLGQGPELLIRYENEEAVDDSQLPKDRFSAERLKGVDSTLKIQPAELGDSAVYLCASPGSKNIQYFGAGTRLSVL.

This clone was seen more than once but under ten times. The rearrangement uses TRBV7-6 and TRBJ1-5; D may be TRBD1 (5 bases). Germline V gives CDR1 SGHVS, CDR2 FNYEAQ. The CDR3 extends over 16 amino acids. V dropped 10 bases and J dropped 3 bases, with 22 bases sitting between them. The CDR3 protein is CATSSRGGGFNQPQHF. CDR3 nucleotides: TGTGCCACCTCGTCTCGGGGGGGAGGGTTCAATCAGCCCCAGCATTTT.

This chain joins TRBV21-1 and TRBJ1-4; TRBD1, as called in the table, went unchecked against the DNA. TRBV21-1 is an annotated pseudogene. The CDR3 is 16 residues long. In DNA, the CDR3 is TGTGCCAGCAGCCTTTGGGACAGGGCTTGGGGTGAAAAACTGTTTTTT. Translated, it gives CASSLWDRAWGEKLFF.